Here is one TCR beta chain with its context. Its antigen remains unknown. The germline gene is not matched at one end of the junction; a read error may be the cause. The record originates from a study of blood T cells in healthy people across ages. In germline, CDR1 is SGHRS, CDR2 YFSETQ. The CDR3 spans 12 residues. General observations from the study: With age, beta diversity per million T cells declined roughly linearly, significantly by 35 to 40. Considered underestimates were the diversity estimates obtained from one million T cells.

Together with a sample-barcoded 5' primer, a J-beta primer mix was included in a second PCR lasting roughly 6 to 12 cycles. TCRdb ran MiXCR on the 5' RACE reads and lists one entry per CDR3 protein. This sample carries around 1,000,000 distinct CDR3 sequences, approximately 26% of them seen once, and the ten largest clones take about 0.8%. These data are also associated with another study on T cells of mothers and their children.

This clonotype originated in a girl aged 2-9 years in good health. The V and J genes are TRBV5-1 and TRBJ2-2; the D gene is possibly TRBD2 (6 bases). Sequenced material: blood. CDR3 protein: CASSSKTGGLFF. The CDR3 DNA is TGCGCCAGCAGCTCTAAAACCGGGGGGCTGTTTTTT.